A selection of T cell receptor beta chains follows, all from one sample in a study of OX40 agonist ivuxolimab in advanced cancers. Only in-frame clones appear in the TCRdb table, and some are missing; sequencing was by immunoSEQ multiplex PCR. Among 55,000 to 85,000 clones, 80% to 95% were seen once, and the ten largest hold about 7.1%. The sample consisted of CD4+ or CD8+ T cells sorted from blood, taken in a trial of the OX40 agonist ivuxolimab. The receptors come from an adult with an advanced solid tumor such as melanoma, head and neck, liver or kidney cancer. Both conserved end residues are part of each CDR3. The order of the fields is V gene, clone size, D gene, J gene, CDR3 protein, CDR3 DNA. A D gene is named only where the DNA matches it firmly. Rows give clone size only sometimes, using once, few, many, or a class for an expanded clone.

>TRBV5-4|NA|TRBD1|TRBJ2-5
CASSRHDRVETQYF
TGTGCCAGCAGCCGACACGACAGGGTCGAGACCCAGTACTTC
>TRBV4-1|NA|NA|TRBJ2-7
CASSQLGQFSYEQYF
TGCGCCAGCAGCCAACTTGGACAGTTCTCCTACGAGCAGTACTTC
>TRBV29-1|NA|TRBD2|TRBJ2-1
CSAAKGLAGNEQFF
TGCAGCGCCGCGAAAGGACTAGCGGGGAATGAGCAGTTCTTC
>TRBV9|NA|NA|TRBJ2-7
CASSVAPNRESDEQYF
TGTGCCAGCAGCGTAGCTCCCAACAGGGAATCGGACGAGCAGTACTTC
>TRBV27|once|NA|TRBJ2-1
CASSYGSNEQFF
TGTGCCAGCAGTTACGGGTCCAATGAGCAGTTCTTC
>TRBV7-2|NA|NA|TRBJ2-2
CASSSWDQTGELFF
TGTGCCAGCAGCTCCTGGGACCAGACCGGGGAGCTGTTTTTT
>TRBV19|NA|TRBD1|TRBJ1-4
CASSIMTGGEEKLFF
TGTGCCAGTAGTATAATGACAGGGGGAGAGGAAAAACTGTTTTTT
>TRBV9|NA|NA|TRBJ1-1
CASSVGRLAEAFF
TGTGCCAGCAGCGTAGGCAGGTTGGCTGAAGCTTTCTTT
>TRBV27|once|NA|TRBJ2-1
CASSLSGAPNEQFF
TGTGCCAGCAGTTTATCGGGGGCTCCGAATGAGCAGTTCTTC
>TRBV25-1|NA|NA|TRBJ2-3
CASSPSGSDTQYF
TGTGCCAGCAGTCCCTCAGGGAGTGATACGCAGTATTTT